This entry lists 24 T cell receptor beta chains sequenced from one sample in a study of blood T cell repertoires in COVID-19. Some clones are missing from TCRdb's copy, which holds only in-frame ones; the method was immunoSEQ multiplex PCR. Of over 250,000 clones listed, approximately 92% are singletons. Input material: peripheral blood. The receptors here all came from a person between 18 and 30 years old with COVID-19, enrolled during active disease.

The rearrangement links TRBV11-2 to TRBJ1-6; a weak D match, TRBD1 (5 bases). V lost 4 bases, J lost 4 bases, and 17 bases lay in between. In germline, CDR1 is SGHAT, CDR2 FQNNGV. The CDR3 runs to 17 residues. This CDR3 is CASSSRDPGTYNSPLHF. The CDR3 region has the DNA TGTGCCAGCAGCTCACGGGATCCAGGGACTTATAATTCACCCCTCCACTTT.

The V and J genes are TRBV6-2 or TRBV6-3 and TRBJ2-7, with TRBD2 identical over 12 bases. Trimming cost V 2 bases and J 7 bases; bases outside gene matches: 0. In germline, CDR1 is MNHEY, CDR2 SVGEGT. The CDR3 is 13 amino acids. The CDR3 region is CASSYTSGREQYF. The CDR3 DNA is TGTGCCAGCAGTTACACTAGCGGGAGGGAGCAGTACTTC.

This clone was detected only once. The rearrangement joins TRBV5-4 to TRBJ2-7; TRBD1 matches 7 bases. The germline gives CDR1 SGHNT, CDR2 YYREEE (reference sequence). After removal of 4 bases from V and 3 bases from J, the junction contained 7 bases not matched to a gene. The CDR3 covers 14 residues. CDR3 residues: CASSPSGQVYEQYF. CDR3 nucleotides: TGTGCCAGCAGCCCCTCCGGACAGGTCTACGAGCAGTACTTC.

The chain links TRBV4-2 to TRBJ2-2; 14 bases line up with TRBD2. Germline CDR1 and CDR2: LGHNA and YNFKEQ. There are 19 residues in the CDR3. The J segment lost 5 bases and the V segment lost 0 bases, leaving 8 bases of the junction unmatched. The CDR3 region has the DNA TGTGCCAGCAGCCAAGAGGGCGGGACTAGCGGGAGTCGGACCGGGGAGCTGTTTTTT. Translated, it gives CASSQEGGTSGSRTGELFF.

This clone was picked up one time. This rearrangement joins TRBV5-4 to TRBJ2-7; a weak D match, TRBD2 (5 bases). CDR3 length equals 14 residues. Trimming shortened V by 4 bases and J by 1 base, and 12 bases separated the two germline ends. Germline loops: CDR1 SGHNT, CDR2 YYREEE (reference sequence). CDR3 sequence reads: CASSPEGGSYEQYF. The CDR3 DNA sequence: TGTGCCAGCAGCCCCGAAGGCGGGTCCTACGAGCAGTACTTC.

This chain uses TRBV4-1 with TRBJ2-3; 12 bases map to TRBD2. The CDR3 contains 16 residues. Germline assignment: CDR1 MGHRA and CDR2 YSYEKL. Trimming at V came to 7 bases and at J to 2 bases, leaving 7 bases not matched to a gene. The CDR3 DNA reads TGCGCCAGCAACCCCAGACTAGCGGGGGCCACAGATACGCAGTATTTT. Residues: CASNPRLAGATDTQYF.

The rearrangement joins TRBV10-3 to TRBJ2-5; D is perhaps TRBD2 (6 bases). Looked up from germline, CDR1 is ENHRY and CDR2 is SYGVKD. This CDR3 is 15 amino acids long. With 0 bases removed from V and 4 bases from J, the gap between germline ends came to 12 bases. CDR3 DNA: TGTGCCATCAGTGAGTCCGGGGGAGAGGCAGAGACCCAGTACTTC. It encodes CAISESGGEAETQYF.

This clone was counted once. V gene TRBV27 combines with J gene TRBJ1-2, with D perhaps matching TRBD1 (6 bases). The CDR3 runs 15 residues. The germline V gene encodes CDR1 MNHEY and CDR2 SMNVEV (reference sequence). Trimming took off 3 bases at V and 2 bases at J, with 13 bases between the two ends. The DNA of the CDR3 is TGTGCCAGCAGTTTTAAAAAACAGGGCAACTATGGCTACACCTTC. As protein: CASSFKKQGNYGYTF.

A single count supports this clone. V and J are TRBV24-1 and TRBJ2-1; 10 bases line up with TRBD2. This CDR3 has 14 amino acids. Germline lookup yields CDR1 KGHDR and CDR2 SFDVKD. V dropped 4 bases and J dropped 7; count of bases not matched to a gene: 3. The CDR3 DNA is TGTGCCACCAGTGACTCACTAGCGGGAAATGAGCAGTTCTTC. As protein: CATSDSLAGNEQFF.

The chain has TRBV7-2 and TRBJ2-2, with D uncertain. V lost 2 bases and J 1 base, leaving 5 bases between the germline ends. Per germline, CDR1 SGHTA and CDR2 FQGNSA. The CDR3 extends over 14 amino acids. CDR3 residues: CASSLNLNTGELFF. The CDR3 nucleotides are TGTGCCAGCAGCTTAAACTTGAACACCGGGGAGCTGTTTTTT. Based on the CDR3 plus reference TRBV7-2 and TRBJ2-2, the full variable domain is GAGVSQSPSNKVTEKGKDVELRCDPISGHTALYWYRQSLGQGLEFLIYFQGNSAPDKSGLPSDRFSAERTGGSVSTLTIQRTQQEDSAVYLCASSLNLNTGELFFGEGSRLTVL.

The CDR3 nucleotides are TGTGCCAGTAGTATGGGGAGACTAACTTACAATGAGCAGTTCTTC. Its translation is CASSMGRLTYNEQFF. The J gene is TRBJ2-1, the V gene TRBV19; weak D call: TRBD2 (5 bases). Germline V CDR1 and CDR2: LNHDA, SQIVND (reference sequence). V was shortened by 3 bases and J by 4 bases, with 13 bases between the two germline ends. The CDR3 is made up of 15 amino acids. The full variable domain, completed using reference TRBV19 and TRBJ2-1, is DGGITQSPKYLFRKEGQNVTLSCEQNLNHDAMYWYRQDPGQGLRLIYYSQIVNDFQKGDIAEGYSVSREKKESFPLTVTSAQKNPTAFYLCASSMGRLTYNEQFFGPGTRLTVL.

This clone has a handful of counts. The CDR3 is CASSIVGGTGGRAYEQYF. Written as DNA, the CDR3 is TGTGCCAGTAGTATAGTCGGGGGCACGGGCGGGAGGGCCTACGAGCAGTACTTC. V is TRBV19 and J is TRBJ2-7; 9 bases map to TRBD2. Germline V gene lookup returns CDR1 LNHDA and CDR2 SQIVND (reference sequence). V was clipped by 1 base and J by 2 bases; unmatched bases: 12. The CDR3 length is 18 residues.

The V call is TRBV5-6, the J call TRBJ2-5, with D possibly matching TRBD2 (7 bases). The CDR3 is 16 amino acids. The V gene lost 0 bases and the J gene lost 4 bases, with 16 bases spanning the gap. Germline-derived CDR1 and CDR2 are SGHDT and YYEEEE. DNA of the CDR3: TGTGCCAGCAGCTTGGTCGGGGGGCGATTATCAGAGACCCAGTACTTC. This sequence encodes CASSLVGGRLSETQYF.

The V and J genes are TRBV3-1 (or the pseudogene TRBV3-2) and TRBJ2-7; the match to TRBD2 covers 14 bases. The CDR3 spans 20 residues. Trimming took 1 base from V and 11 from J; bases not matched to a gene: 22. In germline, CDR1 is LGHDT, CDR2 YNNKEL (reference sequence). This CDR3 is CASSQALQGPWTSGRTLKYF. The CDR3 nucleotides read TGTGCCAGCAGCCAAGCCCTACAGGGTCCTTGGACTAGCGGGAGGACCTTGAAGTACTTC.

CDR3 region: CASSYSGRSNQPQHF. CDR3 DNA sequence: TGTGCCAGCAGTTACTCAGGGAGGAGCAATCAGCCCCAGCATTTT. V is TRBV6-5 and J is TRBJ1-5; the D is unclear. CDR3 length: 15 amino acids. The ends were cut back, 0 bases at V and 1 base at J, with 7 bases in the middle. Germline values: CDR1 MNHEY, CDR2 SVGAGI.

This clone was found once. The V call is TRBV4-2, the J call TRBJ2-3; D might be TRBD2 (6 bases). The germline V and J ends were trimmed by 1 base and 4 bases, with 12 bases remaining between them. Germline V gene sequence: CDR1 LGHNA, CDR2 YNFKEQ. The CDR3 runs to 15 residues. CDR3 sequence reads: CASSQVTGVADTQYF. The CDR3 DNA sequence: TGTGCCAGCAGCCAAGTAACGGGAGTGGCAGATACGCAGTATTTT.

In this sample, this clone turned up once. The chain combines TRBV6-5 with TRBJ2-7; D not resolved. From germline, CDR1 is MNHEY and CDR2 SVGAGI. Trimming cost V 2 bases and J 0 bases, with 8 bases left between them. The length of the CDR3 is 14 residues. The chain's CDR3 is CASSYKASSYEQYF. Written as DNA, the CDR3 is TGTGCCAGCAGTTACAAAGCGTCCTCCTACGAGCAGTACTTC.

The chain couples TRBV11-2 to TRBJ2-3, with 7 bases that match TRBD1. The CDR3 length is 15 residues. Germline V gene lookup returns CDR1 SGHAT and CDR2 FQNNGV. The J segment lost 6 bases and the V segment lost 5 bases, leaving 11 bases of the junction unmatched. The CDR3 here is CASSPWDSAEDTQYF. CDR3 coding DNA: TGTGCCAGCAGCCCGTGGGACAGTGCGGAGGATACGCAGTATTTT. Full variable domain (outside the CDR3, taken from reference TRBV11-2 and TRBJ2-3): EAGVAQSPRYKIIEKRQSVAFWCNPISGHATLYWYQQILGQGPKLLIQFQNNGVVDDSQLPKDRFSAERLKGVDSTLKIQPAKLEDSAVYLCASSPWDSAEDTQYFGPGTRLTVL.

The CDR3: CASSASGTSGTKNIQYF. The CDR3 region has the DNA TGTGCCAGCAGCGCCAGCGGGACTAGCGGGACCAAAAACATTCAGTACTTC. This chain links TRBV5-4 with TRBJ2-4; 13 bases are a match to TRBD2. Trimming at V came to 4 bases and at J to 2 bases, leaving 6 bases not matched to a gene. This CDR3 comprises 17 residues. Germline V gene data show CDR1 as SGHNT and CDR2 as YYREEE (reference sequence).

This chain uses TRBV19 with TRBJ1-2; D not certain. The germline V and J ends were trimmed by 4 bases and 3 bases, with 15 bases remaining between them. Per germline, CDR1 LNHDA and CDR2 SQIVND (reference sequence). The CDR3 totals 15 residues. The CDR3 here is CASSSTTFMDYGYTF. In DNA form, the CDR3 reads TGTGCCAGTAGTAGCACAACGTTCATGGACTATGGCTACACCTTC.

The gene calls are TRBV25-1 and TRBJ2-3; 10 bases map to TRBD2. Germline CDR1 MGHDK, CDR2 SYGVNS. The CDR3 spans 15 residues. V shed 0 bases and J 9 bases; nucleotides not matched to a gene: 6. In nucleotides, the CDR3 is TGTGCCAGCAGTGAATACGCGCTAGCGGGAGACACGCAGTATTTT. Its protein product is CASSEYALAGDTQYF.

The rearrangement joins TRBV9 to TRBJ1-3; no definite D call. The CDR3 length is 15 residues. From germline, CDR1 is SGDLS and CDR2 YYNGEE. Trimming shortened V by 2 bases and J by 6 bases, and 15 bases separated the two germline ends. CDR3 sequence (DNA): TGTGCCAGCAGCGTTTCGAGTGTCCCGCAAAACACCATATATTTT. It translates to CASSVSSVPQNTIYF. Supplemented by reference TRBV9 and TRBJ1-3, the full variable domain reads DSGVTQTPKHLITATGQRVTLRCSPRSGDLSVYWYQQSLDQGLQFLIQYYNGEERAKGNILERFSAQQFPDLHSELNLSSLELGDSALYFCASSVSSVPQNTIYFGEGSWLTVV.

The V gene is TRBV7-9, the J gene TRBJ2-7; D might be TRBD1 (8 bases). From germline, CDR1 is SEHNR and CDR2 FQNEAQ (reference sequence). This CDR3 comprises 15 residues. The germline V and J ends were trimmed by 5 bases and 3 bases, with 17 bases remaining between them. CDR3 loop: CASSPRTGTIYEQYF. The CDR3 DNA is TGTGCCAGCAGCCCTAGGACAGGGACTATCTACGAGCAGTACTTC.

The chain is built from TRBV29-1 and TRBJ2-1; 8 nucleotides line up with TRBD2. The CDR3 runs to 14 residues. CDR1 is SQVTM, CDR2 ANQGSEA, per germline. V gave up 3 bases and J gave up 8 bases; unmatched junction bases: 9. In DNA form, the CDR3 reads TGCAGCGTTGACACTAGCGGCGACCCCGATGAGCAGTTCTTC. It yields the protein CSVDTSGDPDEQFF.